Listed here are 13 T cell receptor beta chains from one sample, sequenced in a study of T cells in Graves' hyperthyroidism and ophthalmopathy (dated by TCRdb to about 2019). Receptor libraries were prepared by multiplex PCR. The sequencing machine was an Illumina HiSeq 2000. TCR beta CDR3 regions were amplified from RNA transcripts. The first round of RT-PCR for the TCR CDR3 was performed with the HTBI primer set and the Qiagen OneStep RT-PCR kit. TCRdb itself trimmed the public reads at Q25 with fastp, ran MiXCR and retained productive beta chains. One record per CDR3 amino acid sequence lists the most common genes and DNA. The sample data list approximately 600,000 distinct CDR3 sequences, and approximately 15% of these were observed just once. The ten largest account for approximately 5.7% of the sample. Sample: blood. The receptors stem from a woman aged 25 to 45 with Graves' hyperthyroidism that later progressed to Graves' ophthalmopathy.

This clonotype was counted many times. The chain recombines TRBV3-1 with TRBJ2-5; D unclear. The germline V and J ends were trimmed by 1 base and 2 bases, with 5 bases remaining between them. CDR1 and CDR2 (germline): LGHDT, YNNKEL (reference sequence). CDR3 length: 13 amino acids. CDR3 in DNA: TGTGCCAGCAGCCAAGGGCGGCAAGAGACCCAGTACTTC. Protein sequence: CASSQGRQETQYF.

This clonotype was picked up many times. The V gene is TRBV28, the J gene TRBJ2-1; 9 positions agree with TRBD2. Germline V lookup: CDR1 MDHEN, CDR2 SYDVKM. The V and J ends lost 4 bases and 0 bases, in that order; junction bases with no gene match: 13. The CDR3 has 19 residues. The CDR3 coding sequence is TGTGCCAGCAGTTATCCGGCGCTAGCGGGACGTATCTCCTACAATGAGCAGTTCTTC. It translates to CASSYPALAGRISYNEQFF. Complete variable domain (other parts from reference TRBV28 and TRBJ2-1): DVKVTQSSRYLVKRTGEKVFLECVQDMDHENMFWYRQDPGLGLRLIYFSYDVKMKEKGDIPEGYSVSREKKERFSLILESASTNQTSMYLCASSYPALAGRISYNEQFFGPGTRLTVL.

This clonotype was picked up many times. The chain couples TRBV7-2 to TRBJ2-3, with D tentatively TRBD2 (7 bases). Trimming took off 5 bases at V and 2 bases at J, with 20 bases between the two ends. Germline V gives CDR1 SGHTA, CDR2 FQGNSA. This CDR3 has 17 amino acids. CDR3: CASSPNSGGGATDTQYF. CDR3 in DNA: TGTGCCAGCAGCCCAAATAGCGGTGGGGGGGCCACAGATACGCAGTATTTT.

The rearrangement uses TRBV7-9 and TRBJ1-3; perhaps TRBD1 as D (5 bases). CDR3 length: 15 amino acids. Trimming removed 1 base from V and 3 bases from J, with 10 bases in between. Germline CDR1 reads SEHNR; CDR2 reads FQNEAQ (reference sequence). This CDR3 reads CASSLGGDGGNTIYF. CDR3 DNA sequence: TGTGCCAGCAGCTTAGGAGGGGATGGTGGAAACACCATATATTTT.

Many counts were recorded for this clonotype. This chain joins TRBV3-1 and TRBJ1-6, with 7 nucleotides matching TRBD1. Trimming removed 4 bases from V and 7 bases from J; junction bases left unmatched: 7. The CDR3 is 15 residues long. CDR1 and CDR2 (germline): LGHDT, YNNKEL (reference sequence). The CDR3 protein is CASSPLDRKNSPLHF. The CDR3 DNA reads as TGTGCCAGCAGCCCGTTGGACAGGAAGAATTCACCCCTCCACTTT.

This clonotype came up many times. The V and J genes are TRBV20-1 and TRBJ2-3; TRBD2 matches at 7 bases. The CDR3 length is 12 residues. J was trimmed by 5 bases and V by 8 bases; bases with no gene match: 7. Germline V gene sequence: CDR1 DFQATT, CDR2 SNEGSKA (reference sequence). CDR3 DNA sequence: TGCAGTCACCCGACTAGCCTAGATACGCAGTATTTT. Its protein is CSHPTSLDTQYF.

The chain combines TRBV30 with TRBJ2-7, with D perhaps TRBD2 (5 bases). V lost 1 base and J 0 bases, leaving 7 bases between the germline ends. The germline CDR1 and CDR2 sequences are GTSNPN and SVGIG (reference sequence). This CDR3 spans 13 amino acids. The CDR3 DNA reads as TGTGCCTGGAGTGCGGACTCCTCCTACGAGCAGTACTTC. It yields the protein CAWSADSSYEQYF.

V usage is TRBV3-1 and J usage is TRBJ2-1; the D gene is possibly TRBD2 (6 bases). V dropped 5 bases and J dropped 1 base, with 12 bases sitting between them. The CDR3 length is 15 residues. The germline V gene encodes CDR1 LGHDT and CDR2 YNNKEL (reference sequence). The CDR3 region is CASSFGGRSYNEQFF. CDR3 nucleotides: TGTGCCAGCAGCTTTGGAGGGCGTTCCTACAATGAGCAGTTCTTC.

This clonotype was counted ten times or more. V gene TRBV6-5 combines with J gene TRBJ2-1, with 11 positions matching TRBD2. Germline assignment: CDR1 MNHEY and CDR2 SVGAGI. With V trimmed by 2 bases and J by 4 bases, 7 bases remained unmatched. The CDR3 is 17 residues long. This chain's CDR3 is CASSYQALAGGYNEQFF. CDR3 nucleotide sequence: TGTGCCAGCAGTTACCAAGCCTTAGCGGGAGGGTACAATGAGCAGTTCTTC.

Ten or more counts support this clonotype. In DNA, the CDR3 is TGCAGTGCTAGAGATTGGGAGACCCACTACAATGAGCAGTTCTTC. It specifies CSARDWETHYNEQFF. The V gene is TRBV20-1, the J gene TRBJ2-1, with a weak D call TRBD2 (5 bases). Trimming stripped 0 bases from V and 3 bases from J, with 12 bases between. The CDR3 extends over 15 amino acids. In germline, CDR1 is DFQATT, CDR2 SNEGSKA (reference sequence).

This chain joins TRBV7-3 and TRBJ2-3; D possibly corresponds to TRBD2 (5 bases). V lost 5 bases and J 0 bases, leaving 12 bases between the germline ends. In germline, CDR1 is SGHTA, CDR2 FQGTGA. This CDR3 spans 15 amino acids. The CDR3 region is CASSPVGLSTDTQYF. The DNA for the CDR3 is TGTGCCAGCAGCCCGGTCGGACTCAGCACAGATACGCAGTATTTT.

The J gene is TRBJ2-1, the V gene TRBV6-1; D is unclear. The CDR3 totals 14 residues. Deletions cut 4 bases from V and 6 bases from J, with 13 bases between. Germline CDR1 is MNHNS and CDR2 is SASEGT. The CDR3 region has the DNA TGTGCCAGCAGTGCCCTAGTAGGACGCAATGAGCAGTTCTTC. Its translation: CASSALVGRNEQFF.

This clonotype was seen at least ten times. In nucleotides, the CDR3 is TGCAGTGCCTCTAGAGGGGGGTCCCTCTACGAGCAGTACTTC. Its protein product is CSASRGGSLYEQYF. This chain uses TRBV20-1 with TRBJ2-7, with D possibly called TRBD1 or TRBD2 (6 bases each). The CDR3 spans 14 residues. Per the germline V gene, CDR1 is DFQATT and CDR2 is SNEGSKA (reference sequence). With 6 bases removed from V and 3 bases from J, the gap between germline ends came to 18 bases.